This T cell receptor (beta chain) was sequenced in a study of regulatory T cells in long-lasting Graves disease. This clonotype has a handful of counts. The antigen is undetermined. Library construction for TCR beta used iRepertoire HTBI primers and Arm-PCR of CDR3 regions. TCRdb recomputed calls from the multiplex PCR reads with MiXCR, one row per CDR3 protein. The data hold 350,000 to 500,000 distinct CDR3 sequences, with around a fifth observed a single time. Study-wide findings and caveats: Because few samples were included, accuracy may have been lower.

The germline gives CDR1 DFQATT, CDR2 SNEGSKA (reference sequence). CDR3 length: 14 residues. Trimming pared 3 bases from V and 2 bases from J, leaving 11 bases between. Time point indicated: persistent/refractory GD, antithyroid drugs over 5 years with positive TRAb. The TCR library was made from RNA extracted from PBMCs. This sequence joins TRBV20-1 and TRBJ1-5; D not certain. The sequencing here drew on peripheral blood mononuclear cells (PBMCs), taken when the disease was refractory, from a patient treated with antithyroid drugs. The TCR was taken from a female donor with Graves disease. The CDR3 bases are TGCAGTGCTAGCGGAGGGCCTGGCAATCAGCCCCAGCATTTT. Translated: CSASGGPGNQPQHF.